Shown below are 29 T cell receptor beta chains from a single sample sequenced in a study of T cell responses to AZD1222 COVID-19 vaccine. Measured with immunoSEQ multiplex PCR; TCRdb has only the in-frame clones, and not every one. This table holds 200,000 or so clones, 85% to 95% found once. This specimen consisted of peripheral blood, obtained on day 0 of AZD1222 vaccination. Receptor source: an adult in good health.

This rearrangement joins TRBV21-1 to TRBJ1-4; TRBD1 was called by the table and not checked on the DNA. TRBV21-1 is marked as a pseudogene. This CDR3 region has 15 residues. The CDR3 nucleotides read TGTGCCAGCAGCCAGACAGGGAGTACTAATGAAAAACTGTTTTTT. Amino acid sequence: CASSQTGSTNEKLFF.

The chain links TRBV9 to TRBJ2-5; 10 bases map to TRBD2. The CDR3 is made up of 17 amino acids. Germline loops: CDR1 SGDLS, CDR2 YYNGEE. The trim removed 0 bases at V and 0 bases at J, leaving 5 bases unmatched. DNA of the CDR3: TGTGCCAGCAGCGTAGGGGCTAGCGGGGGCTACCAAGAGACCCAGTACTTC. Translation gives CASSVGASGGYQETQYF.

The chain has TRBV7-8 and TRBJ1-1; D uncertain. Trimming removed 1 base from V and 6 bases from J, with 6 bases in between. In germline, CDR1 is SGHVS, CDR2 FQNEAQ. The CDR3 covers 12 residues. The CDR3 here is CASSLVSAEAFF. DNA of the CDR3: TGTGCCAGCAGCTTAGTGAGCGCTGAAGCTTTCTTT.

CDR3 in DNA: TGCGCCAGCCGTCAGAGGTCAGGAATAGGCTCCTACGAGCAGTACTTC. Residues: CASRQRSGIGSYEQYF. The rearrangement uses TRBV10-2 and TRBJ2-7; no reliable D call. Trimming removed 8 bases at V and 0 bases at J, with 20 bases between. CDR3 length equals 16 residues. The germline V gene encodes CDR1 WSHSY and CDR2 SAAADI.

The chain joins TRBV5-4 to TRBJ2-7, with 9 bases identical to TRBD1. This CDR3 contains 16 residues. Germline V gene data show CDR1 as SGHNT and CDR2 as YYREEE (reference sequence). V was clipped by 0 bases and J by 5 bases; unmatched bases: 9. CDR3 in amino acids: CASSLESGTGFDEQYF. In DNA, the CDR3 is TGTGCCAGCAGCTTGGAGTCGGGGACAGGGTTCGACGAGCAGTACTTC. The full variable domain, completed using reference TRBV5-4 and TRBJ2-7, is ETGVTQSPTHLIKTRGQQVTLRCSSQSGHNTVSWYQQALGQGPQFIFQYYREEENGRGNFPPRFSGLQFPNYSSELNVNALELDDSALYLCASSLESGTGFDEQYFGPGTRLTVT.

The chain uses TRBV7-3 and TRBJ2-3, with D possibly being TRBD1 (6 bases). Trimming removed 2 bases at V and 2 bases at J, with 11 bases between. The CDR3 runs to 15 residues. Germline-derived CDR1 and CDR2 are SGHTA and FQGTGA. CDR3 in DNA: TGTGCCAGCAGCTTAGGGGGCGGGTTCACAGATACGCAGTATTTT. Amino acid sequence: CASSLGGGFTDTQYF.

This chain connects TRBV19 to TRBJ1-5; D is possibly TRBD1 (5 bases). From germline, CDR1 is LNHDA and CDR2 SQIVND (reference sequence). Trimming took 7 bases from V and 3 from J, leaving 10 bases between them. This CDR3 has 13 residues. The DNA for the CDR3 is TGTGCCAGTACCACAGGCCCCAATCAGCCCCAGCATTTT. Translating it yields CASTTGPNQPQHF. Complete variable domain (other parts from reference TRBV19 and TRBJ1-5): DGGITQSPKYLFRKEGQNVTLSCEQNLNHDAMYWYRQDPGQGLRLIYYSQIVNDFQKGDIAEGYSVSREKKESFPLTVTSAQKNPTAFYLCASTTGPNQPQHFGDGTRLSIL.

V is TRBV16 and J is TRBJ2-3; D tentatively fits TRBD1 or TRBD2 (5 bases each). Trimming took off 2 bases at V and 3 bases at J, with 9 bases between the two ends. CDR3 length: 14 residues. Germline CDR1 is KGHSY and CDR2 is FQNENV. CDR3: CASSQAGTTDTQYF. CDR3 nucleotides: TGTGCCAGCAGCCAAGCCGGGACGACAGATACGCAGTATTTT.

CDR3 sequence reads: CLHPKNTEAFF. In nucleotides, the CDR3 is TGCCTTCATCCTAAGAACACTGAAGCTTTCTTT. V is TRBV20-1 and J is TRBJ1-1; no firm D call. This CDR3 region has 11 residues. The V gene's germline CDR1 is DFQATT and CDR2 SNEGSKA (reference sequence).

The chain carries TRBV18 and TRBJ1-2; D unclear. The CDR3 loop spans 16 amino acids. V was cut by 3 bases and J by 2 bases, with 16 bases left in between. The germline V gene encodes CDR1 KGHSH and CDR2 LQKENI. CDR3: CASSPSPFPGNYGYTF. CDR3 DNA: TGTGCCAGCTCACCCAGTCCTTTTCCAGGAAACTATGGCTACACCTTC.

The chain employs TRBV2 and TRBJ2-7; 12 nucleotides agree with TRBD2. V was clipped by 6 bases and J by 4 bases; unmatched bases: 7. The CDR3 totals 15 residues. Germline V gives CDR1 SNHLY, CDR2 FYNNEI. DNA for the CDR3: TGTGCCAGCAGGGGACTAGCGGGCCGCTTTTACGAGCAGTACTTC. It codes for CASRGLAGRFYEQYF.

On this clone itself: Additional DNA sequences in this sample encode the identical CDR3. This chain links TRBV18 with TRBJ1-1, with D uncertain. Germline CDR1 KGHSH, CDR2 LQKENI. The CDR3 is made up of 14 amino acids. The V gene lost 3 bases and the J gene lost 1 base, with 9 bases spanning the gap. CDR3 residues: CASSPLGSNTEAFF. For the CDR3, the DNA is TGTGCCAGCTCACCCCTTGGGTCGAACACTGAAGCTTTCTTT. Full variable domain (rest looked up from reference TRBV18 and TRBJ1-1): NAGVMQNPRHLVRRRGQEARLRCSPMKGHSHVYWYRQLPEEGLKFMVYLQKENIIDESGMPKERFSAEFPKEGPSILRIQQVVRGDSAAYFCASSPLGSNTEAFFGQGTRLTVV.

This clone was picked up a small number of times. J is TRBJ2-5 and V is TRBV5-1; D call uncertain. This CDR3 has 12 residues. V was pared by 3 bases and J by 0 bases, with 3 bases between. Germline V gene sequence: CDR1 SGHRS, CDR2 YFSETQ. Here the CDR3 DNA reads TGCGCCAGCAGCTCCCACCAAGAGACCCAGTACTTC. Its translation: CASSSHQETQYF.

The chain recombines TRBV5-8 with TRBJ1-5; D remains ambiguous. The germline V gene encodes CDR1 SGHTS and CDR2 YDEGEE. The germline V and J ends were trimmed by 3 bases and 7 bases, with 11 bases remaining between them. CDR3 length: 13 amino acids. The CDR3 sequence is CASSSGRRQPQHF. The DNA for the CDR3 is TGTGCCAGCAGCTCAGGACGGCGACAGCCCCAGCATTTT.

CDR3 sequence reads: CASSPPGTVNSPLHF. The CDR3 nucleotides are TGTGCCAGCAGCCCCCCGGGAACGGTGAACTCACCCCTCCACTTT. The rearrangement links TRBV5-8 to TRBJ1-6; D is undetermined. Germline CDR1 is SGHTS and CDR2 is YDEGEE. This CDR3 region has 15 residues. V was shortened by 4 bases and J by 10 bases, with 18 bases between the two germline ends.

V is TRBV5-1 and J is TRBJ2-5, with D perhaps matching TRBD2 (5 bases). V was shortened by 2 bases and J by 0 bases, with 11 bases between the two germline ends. CDR1 SGHRS and CDR2 YFSETQ come from the germline V gene. CDR3 size: 15 residues. For the CDR3, the DNA is TGCGCCAGCAGCTTTGCTAGCCGAAACCAAGAGACCCAGTACTTC. This codes for CASSFASRNQETQYF.

The chain has TRBV5-1 and TRBJ1-1; D ambiguous. The V gene's germline CDR1 is SGHRS and CDR2 YFSETQ. V lost 4 bases to trimming and J lost 4 bases, with 11 bases between them. The CDR3 runs to 13 residues. CDR3 amino acids: CASSPAGSTEAFF. In DNA form, the CDR3 reads TGCGCCAGCAGCCCCGCGGGTAGCACTGAAGCTTTCTTT.

The CDR3 DNA sequence: TGTGCCAGCAGACTATCTCAGGGTAATGAAAAACTGTTTTTT. It translates to CASRLSQGNEKLFF. The chain couples TRBV3-1 (or the pseudogene TRBV3-2) to TRBJ1-4; weak D call: TRBD1 (5 bases). Germline loops: CDR1 LGHDT, CDR2 YNNKEL (reference sequence). V lost 6 bases and J 4 bases, leaving 12 bases between the germline ends. CDR3 length: 14 residues.

The chain uses TRBV10-3 and TRBJ1-2; no reliable D call. With 6 bases removed from V and 1 base from J, the gap between germline ends came to 15 bases. The CDR3 totals 15 residues. CDR1 is ENHRY, CDR2 SYGVKD, per germline. CDR3 bases: TGTGCCATCAGGCCAAACGACCGAGATAACTATGGCTACACCTTC. Encoded protein: CAIRPNDRDNYGYTF.

The genes are TRBV6-5 and TRBJ1-2; D is ambiguous. Trimming cost V 1 base and J 8 bases, with 11 bases left between them. This CDR3 spans 13 amino acids. Germline V gives CDR1 MNHEY, CDR2 SVGAGI. CDR3 residues: CASSYLAGGGYTF. The CDR3 DNA reads as TGTGCCAGCAGTTACTTGGCGGGCGGCGGCTACACCTTC.

This rearrangement joins TRBV10-2 to TRBJ1-3; D gene unclear. Germline V lookup: CDR1 WSHSY, CDR2 SAAADI. The CDR3 covers 15 residues. Trimming stripped 6 bases from V and 2 bases from J, with 14 bases between. The CDR3, as DNA: TGCGCCAGCAGACCCCCTTCAAGCCCTGGAAACACCATATATTTT. Protein product: CASRPPSSPGNTIYF.

Written as DNA, the CDR3 is TGTGCCAGCAGCCCGTGGGGGACAGGGGTCCACTATGGCTACACCTTC. Translation: CASSPWGTGVHYGYTF. The chain is built from TRBV5-4 and TRBJ1-2; 10 bases match TRBD1. The length of the CDR3 is 16 residues. Trimming cost V 4 bases and J 3 bases; bases outside gene matches: 9. Germline CDR1 SGHNT, CDR2 YYREEE (reference sequence).

The J gene is TRBJ1-2, the V gene TRBV2; perhaps TRBD1 as D (6 bases). Trimming removed 7 bases from V and 8 bases from J, with 17 bases in between. This CDR3 contains 13 residues. CDR1 is SNHLY, CDR2 FYNNEI, per germline. This chain's CDR3 is CASKGGAGGGYTF. The CDR3 nucleotides are TGTGCCAGCAAAGGGGGGGCCGGGGGCGGCTACACCTTC.

This sequence joins TRBV19 and TRBJ2-7; 9 nucleotides line up with TRBD1. The junction had 5 bases not matched to a gene; V was cut back by 5 bases and J by 3 bases. Germline-derived CDR1 and CDR2 are LNHDA and SQIVND (reference sequence). This CDR3 is built from 14 residues. The CDR3 region has the DNA TGTGCCAGTAGTGTCGGGACAGGGCTCTACGAGCAGTACTTC. Translation: CASSVGTGLYEQYF.

The gene calls are TRBV5-6 and TRBJ1-6; no clear D gene. V lost 0 bases and J 10 bases, leaving 14 bases between the germline ends. CDR3 length: 15 amino acids. Germline V gene data show CDR1 as SGHDT and CDR2 as YYEEEE. DNA for the CDR3: TGTGCCAGCAGCTTGGGAACGGCTGTGCGGTCACCCCTCCACTTT. Residues: CASSLGTAVRSPLHF.

This clone was detected once. V is TRBV27 and J is TRBJ2-2, with D possibly called TRBD1 or TRBD2 (5 bases each). CDR3 length: 17 residues. Germline CDR1 is MNHEY and CDR2 is SMNVEV (reference sequence). V gave up 2 bases and J gave up 3 bases, with 16 bases separating them. The CDR3 coding sequence is TGTGCCAGCAGTTTAAGTTGGGGGACGGTGGACACCGGGGAGCTGTTTTTT. As protein: CASSLSWGTVDTGELFF.

The CDR3 loop is CAWSGFTPNYGYTF. The CDR3 DNA is TGTGCCTGGAGTGGTTTTACTCCTAACTATGGCTACACCTTC. The rearrangement links TRBV30 to TRBJ1-2, with no clear D. Trimming left V 1 base short and J 0 bases short, with 9 bases between. In germline, CDR1 is GTSNPN, CDR2 SVGIG (reference sequence). This CDR3 contains 14 residues.

CDR3 nucleotide sequence: TGTGCCAGCAGCGGACCCCAGGGGCATGGCTATGGCTACACCTTC. This gives the protein CASSGPQGHGYGYTF. This rearrangement joins TRBV5-6 to TRBJ1-2; D might be TRBD1 (6 bases). This CDR3 has 15 amino acids. V was shortened by 4 bases and J by 4 bases, with 17 bases between the two germline ends. Germline V gives CDR1 SGHDT, CDR2 YYEEEE.

V gene TRBV6-1 combines with J gene TRBJ1-1, with D unclear. The CDR3 length is 11 residues. The V and J ends lost 1 base and 7 bases respectively, with 4 bases between them. Germline CDR1 reads MNHNS; CDR2 reads SASEGT. CDR3 amino acids: CASSEGFEAFF. CDR3 nucleotides: TGTGCCAGCAGTGAAGGGTTTGAAGCTTTCTTT.